These 27 T cell receptor beta chains were all obtained from the same sample, sequenced in a study of shared clonotypes between healthy human individuals. Generated by immunoSEQ multiplex PCR, the TCRdb table keeps only in-frame clones and is missing some. The data show roughly 2.5 million clones, approximately 92% seen once. Sequences were obtained from naive CD4+ T cells sorted from blood. Subset in this sample: CD45RA+ positively selected. The receptor set was obtained from a young man in good health.

With respect to this clone: Other DNA sequences in this sample translate to the same CDR3. This chain links TRBV18 with TRBJ2-7; TRBD1 might be the D (6 bases). The CDR3 runs to 14 residues. Germline lookup yields CDR1 KGHSH and CDR2 LQKENI. With 1 base removed from V and 5 bases from J, the gap between germline ends came to 12 bases. CDR3 in amino acids: CASSPLPTGNEQYF. In nucleotides, the CDR3 is TGTGCCAGCTCACCACTTCCTACAGGGAACGAGCAGTACTTC.

The V call is TRBV7-3, the J call TRBJ2-2; D tentatively reads TRBD1 or TRBD2 (5 bases each). CDR3 size: 17 residues. CDR1 and CDR2 from the germline V gene are SGHTA and FQGTGA. Trimming left V 2 bases short and J 9 bases short, with 22 bases between. DNA for the CDR3: TGTGCCAGCAGCTTAGTTCCGGGGCTTTATCCGGGGAGGGAGCTGTTTTTT. Its protein product is CASSLVPGLYPGRELFF.

The V and J genes are TRBV5-1 and TRBJ2-2; 7 nucleotides match TRBD1. CDR1 is SGHRS and CDR2 is YFSETQ in the germline V gene. The CDR3 has 15 amino acids. Trimming removed 4 bases from V and 6 bases from J; junction bases left unmatched: 9. Written as DNA, the CDR3 is TGCGCCAGCAGCAAGAGCTCGACAGGGCCCGGGGAGCTGTTTTTT. As protein: CASSKSSTGPGELFF.

The chain is built from TRBV5-1 and TRBJ2-3; maybe TRBD2 (6 bases). Trimming left V 2 bases short and J 0 bases short, with 10 bases between. CDR3 size: 15 residues. CDR1 is SGHRS and CDR2 is YFSETQ in the germline V gene. The CDR3 coding sequence is TGCGCCAGCAGCTTACGGACTATCAGCACAGATACGCAGTATTTT. It translates to CASSLRTISTDTQYF.

A remark on this clone: This may stem from a read error, because a much larger clone lies one nucleotide away. The same CDR3 can be traced to other DNA sequences in this sample. This sequence joins TRBV7-2 and TRBJ2-5, with unresolved D. The DNA end is more similar to TRBJ2-7, so the J call may be wrong. CDR1 SGHTA and CDR2 FQGNSA come from the germline V gene. This CDR3 comprises 11 residues. The CDR3 DNA sequence: TGTGCCAGCAGCTTATCCTACGAGCAGTACTTC. It codes for CASSLSYEQYF.

The chain links TRBV10-3 to TRBJ2-5, with 8 bases aligning to TRBD2. Germline-derived CDR1 and CDR2 are ENHRY and SYGVKD. After removal of 6 bases from V and 5 bases from J, the junction contained 8 bases not matched to a gene. The CDR3 extends over 14 amino acids. CDR3 bases: TGTGCCATCAGCCCCGGGGGGGTGCAGGAGACCCAGTACTTC. This codes for CAISPGGVQETQYF.

This chain links TRBV18 with TRBJ1-2; TRBD1 might be the D (6 bases). CDR1 and CDR2 (germline): KGHSH, LQKENI. The CDR3 has 15 residues. V was trimmed by 2 bases and J by 4 bases, leaving 14 bases between them. The CDR3 DNA follows: TGTGCCAGCTCACCATTGGCAGGGGAGGGCTATGGCTACACCTTC. This translates into CASSPLAGEGYGYTF.

The chain is built from TRBV19 and TRBJ2-6; maybe TRBD2 (5 bases). Trimming took 4 bases from V and 2 from J, leaving 12 bases between them. Germline V gene lookup returns CDR1 LNHDA and CDR2 SQIVND (reference sequence). The CDR3 is made up of 16 amino acids. This chain's CDR3 is CASSNAKRAGANVLTF. The CDR3 region has the DNA TGTGCCAGTAGTAATGCTAAGAGGGCTGGGGCCAACGTCCTGACTTTC.

V usage is TRBV15 and J usage is TRBJ2-2; either TRBD1 or TRBD2 may fit D (6 bases each). Trimming left V 6 bases short and J 0 bases short, with 11 bases between. The germline V gene encodes CDR1 LNHNV and CDR2 YYDKDF (reference sequence). This CDR3 has 15 amino acids. The CDR3 sequence: CATRAGHSNTGELFF. The CDR3 DNA sequence: TGTGCCACCAGGGCGGGACATTCGAACACCGGGGAGCTGTTTTTT.

The chain uses TRBV10-1 and TRBJ2-1; D might be TRBD1 (5 bases). Per the germline V gene, CDR1 is WNHNN and CDR2 is SYGVQD (reference sequence). The CDR3 length is 16 residues. V shed 0 bases and J shed 5 bases, with 14 bases lying between them. CDR3: CASSESGVGGNNEQFF. DNA for the CDR3: TGCGCCAGCAGTGAGTCAGGGGTCGGTGGCAACAATGAGCAGTTCTTC.

The gene calls are TRBV6-5 and TRBJ1-3; D is possibly TRBD1 (6 bases). V lost 6 bases, J lost 1 base, and 10 bases lay in between. The CDR3 totals 14 residues. The germline gives CDR1 MNHEY, CDR2 SVGAGI. The CDR3 is CASSQRGSGNTIYF. The CDR3 bases are TGTGCCAGCAGCCAGAGGGGGTCTGGAAACACCATATATTTT.

V gene TRBV19 combines with J gene TRBJ1-5; the D is unclear. Germline values: CDR1 LNHDA, CDR2 SQIVND (reference sequence). The CDR3 is 12 residues long. V was pared by 8 bases and J by 5 bases, with 10 bases between. In DNA form, the CDR3 reads TGTGCCAGTTCGAGGTCCTATCAGCCCCAGCATTTT. This translates into CASSRSYQPQHF.

V is TRBV5-1 and J is TRBJ1-1; no definite D call. Germline V gives CDR1 SGHRS, CDR2 YFSETQ. V was cut by 5 bases and J by 4 bases, with 15 bases left in between. The CDR3 is made up of 14 amino acids. The CDR3 is CASSYRVASTEAFF. Written as DNA, the CDR3 is TGCGCCAGCAGTTACCGTGTTGCGAGCACTGAAGCTTTCTTT.

The chain employs TRBV6-5 and TRBJ2-1; tentatively, D is TRBD2 (5 bases). Germline CDR1 MNHEY, CDR2 SVGAGI. There are 14 residues in the CDR3. With 5 bases removed from V and 7 bases from J, the gap between germline ends came to 15 bases. The CDR3 bases are TGTGCCAGCAGTGACCTACTCGGGATAAATGAGCAGTTCTTC. It encodes CASSDLLGINEQFF.

V is TRBV7-2 and J is TRBJ2-3; unclear D gene. V was cut by 6 bases and J by 1 base, with 14 bases left in between. CDR1 SGHTA and CDR2 FQGNSA come from the germline V gene. The CDR3 is 15 amino acids. CDR3: CASSYTLQGTDTQYF. Here the CDR3 DNA reads TGTGCCAGCAGTTATACACTCCAGGGCACAGATACGCAGTATTTT.

The CDR3 DNA reads TGTGCCAGCATGGGGGGTAACTATGGCTACACCTTC. Protein sequence: CASMGGNYGYTF. V and J are TRBV6-1 and TRBJ1-2; perhaps TRBD1 as D (5 bases). Germline CDR1 and CDR2: MNHNS and SASEGT. This CDR3 has 12 residues. The V end was cut by 7 bases, the J end by 1 base, with 7 bases between.

This chain links TRBV5-1 with TRBJ2-7; the match to TRBD1 covers 7 bases. Trimming cost V 2 bases and J 5 bases; bases outside gene matches: 7. CDR1 is SGHRS, CDR2 YFSETQ, per germline. The CDR3 totals 14 residues. CDR3 amino acids: CASSLDRVRHEQYF. CDR3 in DNA: TGCGCCAGCAGCTTAGACAGGGTTCGCCACGAGCAGTACTTC.

A single count supports this clone. V gene TRBV19 combines with J gene TRBJ2-3; tentatively, D is TRBD1 (7 bases). Between the trimmed V and J ends, which lost 7 bases and 5 bases, there was a span of 16 bases. The CDR3 is 14 residues long. Looked up from germline, CDR1 is LNHDA and CDR2 is SQIVND (reference sequence). DNA for the CDR3: TGTGCCAGTAACAGGGGTGGGGGGCGAGATACGCAGTATTTT. It translates to CASNRGGGRDTQYF.

This chain links TRBV15 with TRBJ1-2; D is unclear. Between the trimmed V and J ends, which lost 1 base and 2 bases, there was a span of 11 bases. The CDR3 extends over 15 amino acids. The germline CDR1 and CDR2 sequences are LNHNV and YYDKDF (reference sequence). The CDR3 here is CATSRGEGPNYGYTF. DNA for the CDR3: TGTGCCACCAGCAGAGGAGAGGGCCCCAACTATGGCTACACCTTC.

The chain links TRBV10-3 to TRBJ1-1; TRBD1 matches 12 bases. With V trimmed by 6 bases and J by 4 bases, 3 bases remained unmatched. CDR3 length equals 14 residues. Germline lookup yields CDR1 ENHRY and CDR2 SYGVKD. The CDR3 sequence is CAIRGQGAVTEAFF. CDR3 in DNA: TGTGCCATCAGGGGACAGGGGGCTGTCACTGAAGCTTTCTTT.

The genes are TRBV19 and TRBJ2-6; 7 bases are shared with TRBD1. This CDR3 is built from 18 residues. J was trimmed by 4 bases and V by 1 base; bases with no gene match: 10. Per germline, CDR1 LNHDA and CDR2 SQIVND (reference sequence). CDR3 loop: CASSIVRQGTSGANVLTF. Here the CDR3 DNA reads TGTGCCAGTAGTATAGTTCGACAGGGAACTTCGGGGGCCAACGTCCTGACTTTC.

This chain links TRBV29-1 with TRBJ2-1; TRBD2 aligns across 10 bases. The length of the CDR3 is 14 residues. CDR1 is SQVTM and CDR2 is ANQGSEA in the germline V gene. V shed 2 bases and J 8 bases; nucleotides not matched to a gene: 6. The CDR3 here is CSVEPRTSGDEQFF. The DNA for the CDR3 is TGCAGCGTTGAACCCCGGACTAGCGGCGATGAGCAGTTCTTC.

The sample holds one count of this clone. The rearrangement joins TRBV5-1 to TRBJ1-2, with 7 bases aligning to TRBD1. The CDR3 has 14 amino acids. Germline CDR1 and CDR2: SGHRS and YFSETQ. V shed 0 bases, J shed 5 bases, and the junction held 4 bases outside the gene matches. The CDR3 is CASSLEDRTYGYTF. In nucleotides, the CDR3 is TGCGCCAGCAGCTTGGAGGACAGGACGTATGGCTACACCTTC.

The V gene is TRBV10-3, the J gene TRBJ2-1; perhaps TRBD1 as D (5 bases). The CDR3 has 15 residues. The germline V gene encodes CDR1 ENHRY and CDR2 SYGVKD. The V and J ends lost 10 bases and 3 bases respectively, with 19 bases between them. CDR3 region: CATHQGLGRYNEQFF. The CDR3 bases are TGTGCCACCCATCAGGGCTTGGGTCGCTACAATGAGCAGTTCTTC.

The CDR3 DNA reads as TGCAGCGTCCGCGGGCCAGGGGAAAGATTCGGAGATACGCAGTATTTT. Amino acid sequence: CSVRGPGERFGDTQYF. The rearrangement joins TRBV29-1 to TRBJ2-3; tentative D call: TRBD1 (6 bases). The V gene lost 6 bases and the J gene lost 5 bases, with 24 bases spanning the gap. Germline-derived CDR1 and CDR2 are SQVTM and ANQGSEA. The CDR3 covers 16 residues.

This clone was seen only a few times. The V call is TRBV30, the J call TRBJ1-6; 7 nucleotides align to TRBD1. J was trimmed by 7 bases and V by 2 bases; bases with no gene match: 8. Looked up from germline, CDR1 is GTSNPN and CDR2 is SVGIG (reference sequence). CDR3 length equals 15 residues. The CDR3 protein is CAWSPGQPNNSPLHF. The CDR3 DNA sequence: TGTGCCTGGAGTCCGGGACAGCCGAACAATTCACCCCTCCACTTT. The whole variable domain, filled in from reference TRBV30 and TRBJ1-6, reads SQTIHQWPATLVQPVGSPLSLECTVEGTSNPNLYWYRQAAGRGLQLLFYSVGIGQISSEVPQNLSASRPQDRQFILSSKKLLLSDSGFYLCAWSPGQPNNSPLHFGNGTRLTVT.

V usage is TRBV6-5 and J usage is TRBJ1-1; the match to TRBD1 covers 8 bases. The CDR3 is 11 residues long. Trimming removed 10 bases from V and 10 bases from J; junction bases left unmatched: 8. CDR1 MNHEY and CDR2 SVGAGI come from the germline V gene. This chain's CDR3 is CAITAGQAAFF. The CDR3 region has the DNA TGTGCCATCACGGCGGGACAGGCAGCTTTCTTT.